A single sample is the source of the 7 T cell receptor beta chains below, sequenced in a study of CXCR3-negative and CXCR3-positive naive CD8 T cells. It was by 5' RACE with UMI labels that the TRB cDNA libraries were prepared. From its re-call of the 5' RACE reads, TCRdb lists each CDR3 protein once, without DNA. The specimen's table records more than 20,000 distinct CDR3 sequences. The sequencing input was naive CXCR3- CD8+ T cells from blood. Specified subset: CD45RO-CCR7+CD27+CD95- naive CD8+ T cells lacking CXCR3 (TNR3-). These receptors all come from a human donor in good health. Some clones in this sample may be carry-over from other donors' samples.

This rearrangement joins TRBV7-6 to TRBJ1-5. The CDR3 is made up of 15 amino acids. CDR1 is SGHVS and CDR2 is FNYEAQ in the germline V gene. The CDR3 loop reads CASSLYLGSNQPQHF.

The chain employs TRBV29-1 and TRBJ2-2; TCRdb's D gene call, TRBD2, goes unchecked for lack of DNA. Germline lookup yields CDR1 SQVTM and CDR2 ANQGSEA. The CDR3 length is 14 residues. The CDR3 reads CSAGTSGNTGELFF.

The V and J genes are TRBV29-1 and TRBJ2-7. The CDR3 sequence is 12 residues long. Germline assignment: CDR1 SQVTM and CDR2 ANQGSEA. CDR3 residues: CSVRQGTYEQYF.

This chain uses TRBV4-3 with TRBJ2-7; the D call from TCRdb, TRBD2, cannot be confirmed without DNA. CDR1 LGHNA and CDR2 YSLEER come from the germline V gene. This CDR3 has 16 amino acids. The CDR3 spells CASSQDQKGPSYEQYF.

V gene TRBV27 combines with J gene TRBJ2-7; TCRdb returns TRBD2, unconfirmable since there is no DNA. Germline V gene sequence: CDR1 MNHEY, CDR2 SMNVEV (reference sequence). The CDR3 loop spans 15 amino acids. The CDR3 reads CASGYLAGGLYEQYF.

The chain joins TRBV18 to TRBJ1-5; TCRdb's D call, TRBD1, is unchecked because there is no DNA. This CDR3 is 16 amino acids long. CDR1 and CDR2 from the germline V gene are KGHSH and LQKENI. The chain's CDR3 is CASSPIGQGGNQPLHF.

This chain joins TRBV29-1 and TRBJ2-7; TCRdb outputs TRBD1, but without DNA this stays unchecked. In germline, CDR1 is SQVTM, CDR2 ANQGSEA. The CDR3 covers 12 residues. The CDR3: CSVEGRAYEQYF.